These 14 T cell receptor beta chains were sequenced from one sample in a study of blood T cell repertoires in COVID-19. The protocol was immunoSEQ multiplex PCR, while the TCRdb copy is restricted to in-frame clones and leaves out a portion. The sample has roughly 170,000 clones, approximately 87% seen once. The sequenced material came from peripheral blood. These receptors all come from a man between 70 and 80 years old with active or convalescent COVID-19.

The chain recombines TRBV9 with TRBJ2-1; a weak D match, TRBD1 (6 bases). CDR3 length: 15 amino acids. The V end lost 2 bases, the J end lost 0 bases, and 9 bases lay between the germline ends. Per the germline V gene, CDR1 is SGDLS and CDR2 is YYNGEE. Here the CDR3 DNA reads TGTGCCAGCAGCGTCGGGACATCCTCCTACAATGAGCAGTTCTTC. Encoded protein: CASSVGTSSYNEQFF.

This clone was counted once. V and J are TRBV7-2 and TRBJ1-5, with a tentative D call TRBD1 (6 bases). CDR3 length: 14 residues. Trimming removed 3 bases from V and 6 bases from J, with 12 bases in between. Germline lookup yields CDR1 SGHTA and CDR2 FQGNSA. In DNA form, the CDR3 reads TGTGCCAGCAGCTTGAGGCAGGGGCCTCAGCCCCAGCATTTT. This sequence encodes CASSLRQGPQPQHF.

The chain joins TRBV7-6 to TRBJ1-5; 7 nucleotides agree with TRBD1. V dropped 6 bases and J dropped 6; count of bases not matched to a gene: 8. This CDR3 is 14 amino acids long. From germline, CDR1 is SGHVS and CDR2 FNYEAQ. The CDR3 DNA is TGTGCCAGCAGTCAAACCACAGGGGTTCAGCCCCAGCATTTT. Translation gives CASSQTTGVQPQHF.

The J gene is TRBJ2-7, the V gene TRBV2; weak D call: TRBD1 (5 bases). Germline V CDR1 and CDR2: SNHLY, FYNNEI. Trimming took off 5 bases at V and 5 bases at J, with 10 bases between the two ends. The CDR3 extends over 12 amino acids. In DNA, the CDR3 is TGTGCCAGCAGTCCGACAGAGGACGAGCAGTACTTC. Its protein product is CASSPTEDEQYF. The full variable domain, its missing parts supplied by reference TRBV2 and TRBJ2-7, is EPEVTQTPSHQVTQMGQEVILRCVPISNHLYFYWYRQILGQKVEFLVSFYNNEISEKSEIFDDQFSVERPDGSNFTLKIRSTKLEDSAMYFCASSPTEDEQYFGPGTRLTVT.

As regards this clone: Sequence at one end of the junction differs from germline and may be a read error. This chain uses TRBV5-1 with TRBJ1-1; a weak D match, TRBD1 (5 bases). This CDR3 is built from 15 residues. Per germline, CDR1 SGHRS and CDR2 YFSETQ. CDR3 nucleotides: TGCGCCAGCAGATTGGGCCTGACAGAGAACACTGAAGCTTTCTTT. As protein: CASRLGLTENTEAFF.

Of note for this clone: The same CDR3 is also encoded by other DNA sequences in this sample. The chain combines TRBV30 with TRBJ1-1; D not resolved. Germline lookup yields CDR1 GTSNPN and CDR2 SVGIG (reference sequence). The CDR3 contains 13 residues. V shed 5 bases and J shed 0 bases, with 10 bases lying between them. The CDR3 here is CAWGKQLNTEAFF. The CDR3 coding sequence is TGTGCCTGGGGGAAACAGCTGAACACTGAAGCTTTCTTT.

The chain joins TRBV9 to TRBJ2-7; TRBD2 agrees at 10 bases. The V gene's germline CDR1 is SGDLS and CDR2 YYNGEE. V dropped 3 bases and J dropped 0; count of bases not matched to a gene: 0. The CDR3 has 14 residues. CDR3 protein: CASSASGGSYEQYF. The CDR3 coding sequence is TGTGCCAGCAGCGCTAGCGGGGGCTCCTACGAGCAGTACTTC. The whole variable domain, filled in from reference TRBV9 and TRBJ2-7, reads DSGVTQTPKHLITATGQRVTLRCSPRSGDLSVYWYQQSLDQGLQFLIQYYNGEERAKGNILERFSAQQFPDLHSELNLSSLELGDSALYFCASSASGGSYEQYFGPGTRLTVT.

J is TRBJ1-4 and V is TRBV29-1; D is possibly TRBD1 (6 bases). This CDR3 has 12 residues. Germline assignment: CDR1 SQVTM and CDR2 ANQGSEA. Trimming stripped 7 bases from V and 8 bases from J, with 14 bases between. The CDR3 bases are TGCAGCGCAAAACAGGGTCTCGAAAAACTGTTTTTT. Protein product: CSAKQGLEKLFF.

V usage is TRBV24-1 and J usage is TRBJ1-3, with 7 bases aligning to TRBD1. After removal of 7 bases from V and 1 base from J, the junction contained 9 bases not matched to a gene. The germline V gene has CDR1 KGHDR and CDR2 SFDVKD. The CDR3 consists of 16 residues. The CDR3 DNA sequence: TGTGCCACCAGCCATGACAGGGCGAGGTCTGGAAACACCATATATTTT. Translation: CATSHDRARSGNTIYF.

The V call is TRBV25-1, the J call TRBJ2-5; D gene uncertain. Trimming stripped 0 bases from V and 2 bases from J, with 10 bases between. Germline lookup yields CDR1 MGHDK and CDR2 SYGVNS. The CDR3 consists of 15 residues. CDR3 in DNA: TGTGCCAGCAGTGAATATGGGCCAGTACAAGAGACCCAGTACTTC. This gives the protein CASSEYGPVQETQYF.

The count of this clone is one. The chain joins TRBV5-4 to TRBJ2-5; TRBD2 might be the D (5 bases). Germline CDR1 and CDR2: SGHNT and YYREEE (reference sequence). CDR3 length: 13 amino acids. With 5 bases removed from V and 5 bases from J, the gap between germline ends came to 13 bases. CDR3 region: CASSFLARETQYF. The DNA for the CDR3 is TGTGCCAGCAGTTTCCTAGCTCGGGAGACCCAGTACTTC.

Of note for this clone: An end of the junction differs from the germline gene, which may be a read error. The chain carries TRBV7-2 and TRBJ2-5; 7 bases line up with TRBD1. This CDR3 comprises 15 residues. Germline loops: CDR1 SGHTA, CDR2 FQGNSA. As DNA, the CDR3 is TGTGCCTGCAGCTTAGGGGCCAGGGGGCAAGAGACCCAGTACTTC. This sequence encodes CACSLGARGQETQYF. The complete variable domain, with remaining parts taken from reference TRBV7-2 and TRBJ2-5, reads GAGVSQSPSNKVTEKGKDVELRCDPISGHTALYWYRQSLGQGLEFLIYFQGNSAPDKSGLPSDRFSAERTGGSVSTLTIQRTQQEDSAVYLCACSLGARGQETQYFGPGTRLLVL.

The CDR3: CASSQKVADKQPQHF. The CDR3 nucleotides are TGTGCCAGCAGTCAAAAGGTAGCCGATAAGCAGCCCCAGCATTTT. The chain carries TRBV3-1 (or the pseudogene TRBV3-2) and TRBJ1-5; D remains unclear. The V end lost 6 bases, the J end lost 7 bases, and 19 bases lay between the germline ends. There are 15 residues in the CDR3. In germline, CDR1 is LGHDT, CDR2 YNNKEL (reference sequence).

The rearrangement uses TRBV20-1 and TRBJ2-2, with 7 bases fitting TRBD2. Looked up from germline, CDR1 is DFQATT and CDR2 is SNEGSKA (reference sequence). The CDR3 runs to 14 residues. V gave up 3 bases and J gave up 6 bases; unmatched junction bases: 7. The CDR3 coding sequence is TGCAGTGCTAGTAGGGCGGGAGTTTCCGGGGAGCTGTTTTTT. This codes for CSASRAGVSGELFF.